These T cell receptor beta chains were read from a single sample in a study of blood T cell repertoires in COVID-19. Assay: immunoSEQ multiplex PCR; the TCRdb copy retains only in-frame clones and omits some. The repertoire has over 250,000 clones, around nine tenths of them found once; the top ten carry around 9.1%. Specimen: peripheral blood. The receptors here all came from a man aged 40-50 years who had recovered from COVID-19. The CDR3 runs from the conserved cysteine through the conserved F or W. D genes are given only for firm matches. Clone size is not always given. Where it is, it says once, few, many or a class for expanded clones.

d_call j_call clone_size v_call cdr3_nt cdr3_aa
. TRBJ2-1 . TRBV13 TGTGCCAGCAGCGCGGCAGACAATGAGCAGTTCTTC CASSAADNEQFF
. TRBJ2-2 . TRBV5-1 TGCGCCAGCAGCTTGGACAGGGAGAGAGTCACCGGGGAGCTGTTTTTT CASSLDRERVTGELFF
. TRBJ1-5 . TRBV5-3 TGTGCCAGAAGACCACAAGTTTTTAGCAATCAGCCCCAGCATTTT CARRPQVFSNQPQHF
TRBD2 TRBJ2-7 . TRBV7-6 TGTGCCAGCAGCGGGGTAGCGGGAGGTAGGGCCTACGAGCAGTACTTC CASSGVAGGRAYEQYF
. TRBJ2-1 . TRBV2 TGTGCCAGCAGAGGGGTGTCCAGGGGGAGCGGGAGCTCCTACAATGAGCAGTTCTTC CASRGVSRGSGSSYNEQFF
TRBD1 TRBJ2-3 . TRBV11-1 TGTGCCAGCAGCTCCAGGACAGGGGGAAATACGCAGTATTTT CASSSRTGGNTQYF
. TRBJ1-1 few TRBV6-6 TGTGCCAGCAGACGATTAGAGACTGAAGCTTTCTTT CASRRLETEAFF
. TRBJ1-1 . TRBV6-2/TRBV6-3 TGTGCCAGCAGTTGGAGGACCACGGGGACTGAAGCTTTCTTT CASSWRTTGTEAFF
TRBD2 TRBJ2-3 once TRBV3-1/TRBV3-2 TGTGCCAGCAGCCAAGATCGGCCGGGACTAGGGGCTACGCAGTATTTT CASSQDRPGLGATQYF
TRBD2 TRBJ2-1 . TRBV29-1 TGCAGCGTTGAACCCTCGAGACTAGCGGGGGCCGGGCAGTTCTTC CSVEPSRLAGAGQFF
TRBD1 TRBJ1-2 once TRBV27 TGTGCCAGCAGTTTATCCCAGGGGGTCGGTGGCTACACCTTC CASSLSQGVGGYTF
. TRBJ1-1 . TRBV5-1 TGCGCCAGCAGCTCGGGCCTCCGGGGAGTGAACACTGAAGCTTTCTTT CASSSGLRGVNTEAFF
TRBD1 TRBJ1-5 . TRBV9 TGTGCCAGCAGCCTAGGGACAGTCAATCAGCCCCAGCATTTT CASSLGTVNQPQHF
. TRBJ2-3 . TRBV27 TGTGCCAGCAGGGCACATACGCAGTATTTT CASRAHTQYF
TRBD1 TRBJ2-2 . TRBV5-4 TGTGCCAGCAGCTCCGACTACAGGGGGGCCGGGGAGCTGTTTTTT CASSSDYRGAGELFF
TRBD1 TRBJ2-7 . TRBV29-1 TGCAGCGTTGAAGGGACAGGTTCTTTCGAGCAGTACTTC CSVEGTGSFEQYF
. TRBJ1-1 . TRBV12-3/TRBV12-4 TGTGCCAGCAGTCTAAGGACTGACCTTGAAGCTTTCTTT CASSLRTDLEAFF
TRBD1 TRBJ2-7 . TRBV7-2 TGTGCCAGCAGCTTATCCCCGGGACAGGGAACCTACGAGCAGTACTTC CASSLSPGQGTYEQYF
TRBD1 TRBJ1-2 . TRBV2 TGTGCCAGGCTCACAGGGGGGGTGGCCCGCGGCTACACCTTC CARLTGGVARGYTF
. TRBJ1-4 . TRBV2 TGTGCCAGCAGATCCGCGGGGGCGCTGGGGGAAAAACTGTTTTTT CASRSAGALGEKLFF
TRBD2 TRBJ2-7 . TRBV7-9 TGTGCCAGCAGCTTCAGCCAAGGACTAGCAAACTACGAGCAGTACTTC CASSFSQGLANYEQYF
TRBD1 TRBJ1-6 . TRBV7-9 TGTGCCAGCAGCGCAGCCCGGGACAGGGATTCACCCCTCCACTTT CASSAARDRDSPLHF
. TRBJ1-5 . TRBV19 TGTGCCAGTAGTATAGGGAGTCAGCCCCAGCATTTT CASSIGSQPQHF
. TRBJ1-1 . TRBV28 TGTGCCAGCAGTTCCCAGCGGATTGAAGCTTTCTTT CASSSQRIEAFF
TRBD1 TRBJ1-5 few TRBV18 TGTGCCAGCTCACGGACAGGTAATCAGCCCCAGCATTTT CASSRTGNQPQHF
TRBD2 TRBJ2-1 once TRBV4-2 TGTGCCAGCAGCCAAGATTTGACTAGCGGGAGCTATGAGCAGTTCTTC CASSQDLTSGSYEQFF
. TRBJ2-2 once TRBV6-2/TRBV6-3 TGTGCCAGCAGCGGGGAGGTCGGGGAGCTGTTTTTT CASSGEVGELFF
. TRBJ1-1 . TRBV2 TGTGCCACCAAAAAAGGGGGAACTGAAGCTTTCTTT CATKKGGTEAFF
TRBD2 TRBJ2-5 . TRBV7-2 TGTGCCAGCAGCACCAGGGACTACCGCCAAGAGACCCAGTACTTC CASSTRDYRQETQYF
. TRBJ2-1 . TRBV6-6 TGTGCCAGCAGTTACTCGCCGGGGCGGGCGGGGAATGAGCAGTTCTTC CASSYSPGRAGNEQFF
TRBD1 TRBJ1-6 . TRBV27 TGTGCCAGCAGTTTATGGGGGACAGCTTTAAATTCACCCCTCCACTTT CASSLWGTALNSPLHF
. TRBJ1-2 once TRBV6-2/TRBV6-3 TGTGCCAGCAGTTACGGGGGCGGCTACACCTTC CASSYGGGYTF
. TRBJ2-7 . TRBV11-2 TGTGCCAGCAGCAATCACTACGAGCAGTACTTC CASSNHYEQYF
TRBD1 TRBJ1-4 once TRBV7-9 TGTGCCAGCAGCCCCCCAGACAGGGCTGAAAAACTGTTTTTT CASSPPDRAEKLFF
. TRBJ1-2 . TRBV5-1 TGCGCCAGCAGCTTCTCAGGGGATTATGGCTACACCTTC CASSFSGDYGYTF
. TRBJ2-7 . TRBV2 TGTGCCGGGAGGGGGGACCCCTCCTACGAGCAGTACTTC CAGRGDPSYEQYF
TRBD2 TRBJ2-7 . TRBV2 TGTGCCAGCAGTCGAGGGACTAGCGGCTACGAGCAGTACTTC CASSRGTSGYEQYF
TRBD2 TRBJ2-1 . TRBV9 TGTGCCAGCAGCCCTGAGGGTGGAGCGGGGGGCTACAATGAGCAGTTCTTC CASSPEGGAGGYNEQFF
TRBD1 TRBJ1-2 . TRBV3-1/TRBV3-2 TGTGCCAGCAGTCGGGACAGGGGTCCCCTCTATGGCTACACCTTC CASSRDRGPLYGYTF
TRBD1 TRBJ2-7 . TRBV10-3 TGTGCCATCAGTGAGGTGAGGACAGGGGGCTACGAGCAGTACTTC CAISEVRTGGYEQYF
. TRBJ2-7 . TRBV11-2 TGTGCCAGCAGCGGAGACGTCCCCGCCGAGCAGTACTTC CASSGDVPAEQYF
TRBD2 TRBJ2-7 . TRBV19 TGTGCCAGTAGGCCGGTGGCGGGAGGGACTCTCGCCTACGAGCAGTACTTC CASRPVAGGTLAYEQYF
. TRBJ1-1 . TRBV2 TGTGCCAGCAGTGACAGGGGAATAAACATGAACACTGAAGCTTTCTTT CASSDRGINMNTEAFF
TRBD2 TRBJ2-1 . TRBV6-5 TGTGCCAGCAAAAGCGGGAGGGCCGTAAATGAGCAGTTCTTC CASKSGRAVNEQFF
TRBD2 TRBJ2-5 once TRBV7-2 TGTGCCAGCAGCTTAGCCGGCGGGAGGGCACGAGAGACCCAGTACTTC CASSLAGGRARETQYF
TRBD2 TRBJ2-1 . TRBV7-8 TGTGCCAGCAGCCACCAACTAGCGGCACCCTACAATGAGCAGTTCTTC CASSHQLAAPYNEQFF
. TRBJ1-2 few TRBV19 TGTGCCAGTAGTTACAAAGTCTGGGGCTACACCTTC CASSYKVWGYTF
. TRBJ1-2 . TRBV3-1/TRBV3-2 TGTGCCAGCAGCGGACAGCTAAACTATGGCTACACCTTC CASSGQLNYGYTF
. TRBJ2-1 . TRBV6-2/TRBV6-3 TGTGCCAGCAGTACCCGTCGGCGGGAAAGATACAATGAGCAGTTCTTC CASSTRRRERYNEQFF
. TRBJ2-2 . TRBV7-2 TGTGCCAGCAGTCCCATGGTCCGCGACACCGGGGAGCTGTTTTTT CASSPMVRDTGELFF
. TRBJ2-3 . TRBV15 TGTGCCACCAGCAGAGAACGAGGGGGCGGGGTCTTCGCGCGCACAGATACGCAGTATTTT CATSRERGGGVFARTDTQYF
TRBD1 TRBJ1-4 . TRBV9 TGTGCCAGCAGCCCCCGGACAGGTCTCGAACTGTTTTTT CASSPRTGLELFF
TRBD1 TRBJ1-5 . TRBV27 TGTGCCAGCAGGGAGTCCCAGGGGGCTACGGGCCAGCCCCAGCATTTT CASRESQGATGQPQHF
. TRBJ1-6 . TRBV2 TGTGCCAGCAGTGATAGGGGGACCGATAATTCACCCCTCCACTTT CASSDRGTDNSPLHF